This T cell receptor beta chain was identified in a study of cytomegalovirus exposure and HLA in healthy donors. The study's findings and limits: Excluded: some indistinguishable V segments such as TRBV6-2 and TRBV6-3. Per a prior analysis, the majority of TCR beta V segments were productive roughly 90% or roughly 30% of the time. A later analysis reportedly found fewer N-insertions in an Asian-associated ancestry cluster than the approximately 730-donor mean.

Germline CDR1 and CDR2: MNHEY and SMNVEV (reference sequence). CDR3 length: 17 residues. V was cut by 5 bases and J by 4 bases, with 23 bases left in between. This clone was counted only a few times. Antigen unknown. PCR was performed using 60 Vbeta and 13 Jbeta primers. Assay: immunoSEQ multiplex PCR; the TCRdb copy retains only in-frame clones and omits some. The sample records over 110,000 clones, just under 85% being singletons. The material sequenced was PBMCs. This sequence joins TRBV27 and TRBJ1-1, with D maybe TRBD1 (6 bases). The receptor's source is a woman between 55 and 75 years old in good health and CMV-seropositive. The CDR3 DNA follows: TGTGCCAGCAGTCACCTTTCTCTCATACAGGGAGCCACTGAAGCTTTCTTT. Amino acid sequence: CASSHLSLIQGATEAFF.